The 32 T cell receptor beta chains given below trace back to one sample, sequenced in a study of blood T cell repertoires in COVID-19. Sequencing used immunoSEQ multiplex PCR; TCRdb keeps in-frame clones, though not all of them. The sample includes some 300,000 clones, roughly nine tenths of them seen just once. Sequencing input: PBMCs or T cells enriched from blood (not recorded which). The source is a woman aged 25 to 39 who had been exposed to COVID-19.

Worth noting for this clone: A junction end diverges from the germline sequence, so it may reflect a read error. V and J are TRBV19 and TRBJ1-1; a possible D gene is TRBD1 (5 bases). CDR1 is LNHDA, CDR2 SQIVND, per germline (reference sequence). The CDR3 runs 11 residues. The CDR3 loop is CASSLGDAEIF. CDR3 DNA sequence: TGTGCCAGCAGCCTAGGGGATGCGGAGATCTTT.

The V call is TRBV5-1, the J call TRBJ2-5, with D perhaps TRBD1 (6 bases). Germline CDR1 is SGHRS and CDR2 is YFSETQ. CDR3 length: 13 residues. The V and J ends lost 3 bases and 1 base respectively, with 7 bases between them. CDR3 in amino acids: CASSWTAQETQYF. In nucleotides, the CDR3 is TGCGCCAGCAGCTGGACAGCCCAAGAGACCCAGTACTTC.

This clone came up once. The gene calls are TRBV3-1 (or the pseudogene TRBV3-2) and TRBJ1-4; 8 bases are a match to TRBD1. This CDR3 region has 16 residues. Germline V lookup: CDR1 LGHDT, CDR2 YNNKEL (reference sequence). V trimming: 4 bases; J trimming: 8 bases; junction bases outside the gene matches: 12. DNA of the CDR3: TGTGCCAGCAGCCGCTTCGGACAGGGTACGACCGAAAAACTGTTTTTT. Protein product: CASSRFGQGTTEKLFF.

The J gene is TRBJ1-6, the V gene TRBV28; a weak D match, TRBD1 (6 bases). From germline, CDR1 is MDHEN and CDR2 SYDVKM. The CDR3 runs to 16 residues. V shed 6 bases and J shed 9 bases, with 21 bases lying between them. The CDR3 DNA reads as TGTGCCAGCAGCGCCCCTCAGGGGTCTCAGGGTTCACCCCTCCACTTT. It specifies CASSAPQGSQGSPLHF.

The genes are TRBV4-3 and TRBJ2-7, with a weak D call TRBD1 (6 bases). V lost 0 bases to trimming and J lost 5 bases, with 8 bases between them. Germline CDR1 LGHNA, CDR2 YSLEER. The CDR3 length is 13 residues. The CDR3 DNA reads as TGCGCCAGCAGCCAAGACAGGGGCCACGAGCAGTACTTC. It yields the protein CASSQDRGHEQYF.

The chain combines TRBV6-5 with TRBJ1-2; 7 bases match TRBD1. Unmatched junction bases numbered 13, after V lost 6 bases and J lost 9 bases. The CDR3 sequence is 14 residues long. Germline loops: CDR1 MNHEY, CDR2 SVGAGI. CDR3: CASRGTAPSVSYTF. DNA of the CDR3: TGTGCCAGCAGGGGGACAGCCCCTTCAGTTAGCTACACCTTC.

This sequence joins TRBV7-9 and TRBJ2-7; D is ambiguous. The V end lost 5 bases, the J end lost 2 bases, and 13 bases lay between the germline ends. Germline CDR1 SEHNR, CDR2 FQNEAQ (reference sequence). The CDR3 covers 14 residues. The CDR3 loop reads CASSPPVNPYEQYF. CDR3 nucleotides: TGTGCCAGCAGCCCCCCGGTCAACCCCTACGAGCAGTACTTC.

The chain is built from TRBV27 and TRBJ1-1; no reliable D call. The CDR3 loop spans 14 amino acids. Trimming cost V 2 bases and J 5 bases, with 12 bases left between them. Germline CDR1 is MNHEY and CDR2 is SMNVEV (reference sequence). CDR3 nucleotide sequence: TGTGCCAGCAGTTTACTGCGGGAAGGGACTGAAGCTTTCTTT. Its protein is CASSLLREGTEAFF.

The chain combines TRBV25-1 with TRBJ2-1; D is unresolved. The CDR3 spans 17 residues. Trimming cost V 4 bases and J 0 bases, with 16 bases left between them. CDR1 is MGHDK, CDR2 SYGVNS, per germline. This CDR3 reads CASSAPFRRGSYNEQFF. CDR3 DNA: TGTGCCAGCAGTGCTCCCTTTCGTAGAGGCTCCTACAATGAGCAGTTCTTC.

This clone was observed a few times. The gene calls are TRBV5-4 and TRBJ1-2; 7 bases fit TRBD1. Germline V gives CDR1 SGHNT, CDR2 YYREEE (reference sequence). The CDR3 has 13 residues. V shed 5 bases, J shed 4 bases, and the junction held 5 bases outside the gene matches. DNA for the CDR3: TGTGCCAGCAGAGGGACAGTTCTCTATGGCTACACCTTC. Translated: CASRGTVLYGYTF.

V and J are TRBV18 and TRBJ1-5, with TRBD1 matching over 7 bases. The V gene's germline CDR1 is KGHSH and CDR2 LQKENI. The length of the CDR3 is 16 residues. Trimming cost V 5 bases and J 5 bases; bases outside gene matches: 12. CDR3 DNA sequence: TGTGCCAGCTCAGCAGGCAGGGGGATCGTGGATCAGCCCCAGCATTTT. Its translation is CASSAGRGIVDQPQHF. The full variable domain, its missing parts supplied by reference TRBV18 and TRBJ1-5, is NAGVMQNPRHLVRRRGQEARLRCSPMKGHSHVYWYRQLPEEGLKFMVYLQKENIIDESGMPKERFSAEFPKEGPSILRIQQVVRGDSAAYFCASSAGRGIVDQPQHFGDGTRLSIL.

The chain uses TRBV5-1 and TRBJ2-7; 10 bases match TRBD1. With 4 bases clipped from V and 3 bases from J, the junction kept 4 bases outside the gene matches. The germline V gene encodes CDR1 SGHRS and CDR2 YFSETQ. The CDR3 has 14 amino acids. The CDR3 DNA reads TGCGCCAGCAGCGAATGGACAGGGGGCTACGAGCAGTACTTC. Translation gives CASSEWTGGYEQYF.

The rearrangement joins TRBV5-1 to TRBJ2-6; D is uncertain. Germline V gives CDR1 SGHRS, CDR2 YFSETQ. CDR3 length: 18 amino acids. V was cut by 0 bases and J by 1 base, with 14 bases left in between. In DNA, the CDR3 is TGCGCCAGCAGCTTGGTGGGCTCCCGATCTTCTGGGGCCAACGTCCTGACTTTC. This codes for CASSLVGSRSSGANVLTF.

This clone is a singleton in its sample. The V and J genes are TRBV25-1 and TRBJ1-6; TRBD1 matches 9 bases. V lost 2 bases and J lost 9; bases outside the gene matches: 8. The CDR3 has 16 residues. The germline CDR1 and CDR2 sequences are MGHDK and SYGVNS. CDR3 sequence reads: CASSERTGTGFSPLHF. CDR3 sequence (DNA): TGTGCCAGCAGTGAAAGGACGGGGACAGGGTTTTCACCCCTCCACTTT.

The chain joins TRBV7-6 to TRBJ2-5; TRBD2 matches at 9 bases. Germline CDR1 reads SGHVS; CDR2 reads FNYEAQ. V shed 5 bases, J shed 1 base, and the junction held 8 bases outside the gene matches. The length of the CDR3 is 16 residues. The DNA for the CDR3 is TGTGCCAGCAGCCTCCTAGCGCGGGGGGGCCAAGAGACCCAGTACTTC. Protein product: CASSLLARGGQETQYF.

The chain recombines TRBV4-3 with TRBJ2-3; no firm D call. The V and J ends lost 1 base and 6 bases respectively, with 5 bases between them. This CDR3 comprises 12 residues. The germline V gene has CDR1 LGHNA and CDR2 YSLEER. Here the CDR3 reads CASSQVRDTQYF. As DNA, the CDR3 is TGCGCCAGCAGCCAAGTCAGGGATACGCAGTATTTT.

The chain employs TRBV15 and TRBJ1-2, with TRBD1 identical over 11 bases. Germline-derived CDR1 and CDR2 are LNHNV and YYDKDF (reference sequence). The CDR3 length is 14 residues. V lost 1 base, J lost 8 bases, and 3 bases stayed unmatched. In DNA form, the CDR3 reads TGTGCCACCAGCAGAGGGACAGGGGGCAGGGGCTACACCTTC. The encoded protein is CATSRGTGGRGYTF.

V and J are TRBV4-3 and TRBJ1-4; TRBD1 matches at 7 bases. CDR1 LGHNA and CDR2 YSLEER come from the germline V gene. Losses at the gene ends were 4 bases for V and 10 bases for J; bases not matched to a gene: 12. The CDR3 loop spans 15 amino acids. The CDR3 here is CASSPWSGGPGKLFF. For the CDR3, the DNA is TGCGCCAGCAGCCCCTGGTCAGGGGGTCCGGGAAAACTGTTTTTT.

The J gene is TRBJ1-1, the V gene TRBV19, with no clear D. CDR1 and CDR2 from the germline V gene are LNHDA and SQIVND (reference sequence). This CDR3 is 12 amino acids long. The germline V and J ends were trimmed by 9 bases and 6 bases, with 14 bases remaining between them. In DNA, the CDR3 is TGTGCCAGCGCCAACTTCGGGGCTGAAGCTTTCTTT. Its translation is CASANFGAEAFF. Full variable domain (remainder filled in from reference TRBV19 and TRBJ1-1): DGGITQSPKYLFRKEGQNVTLSCEQNLNHDAMYWYRQDPGQGLRLIYYSQIVNDFQKGDIAEGYSVSREKKESFPLTVTSAQKNPTAFYLCASANFGAEAFFGQGTRLTVV.

A note on this clone: The same CDR3 can be traced to other DNA sequences in this sample. This chain links TRBV6-5 with TRBJ2-5; D not resolved. CDR1 and CDR2 from the germline V gene are MNHEY and SVGAGI. Trimming removed 0 bases at V and 5 bases at J, with 4 bases between. CDR3 size: 12 residues. Here the CDR3 reads CASSYSRETQYF. CDR3 DNA: TGTGCCAGCAGTTACTCGCGCGAGACCCAGTACTTC.

This clone has just one count. V and J are TRBV30 and TRBJ1-2; 7 bases match TRBD1. Germline loops: CDR1 GTSNPN, CDR2 SVGIG (reference sequence). The CDR3 consists of 15 residues. J was trimmed by 0 bases and V by 4 bases; bases with no gene match: 8. CDR3 region: CAWIFRGSSNYGYTF. DNA for the CDR3: TGTGCCTGGATTTTCAGGGGGTCTTCTAACTATGGCTACACCTTC.

This chain links TRBV5-4 with TRBJ1-2; 7 nucleotides match TRBD1. The CDR3 is 15 residues long. Germline V lookup: CDR1 SGHNT, CDR2 YYREEE (reference sequence). Trimming cost V 0 bases and J 6 bases; bases outside gene matches: 8. CDR3 sequence reads: CASSLEEGRGNGYTF. DNA for the CDR3: TGTGCCAGCAGCTTGGAGGAAGGCAGGGGGAATGGCTACACCTTC.

This clone was seen a single time. The chain has TRBV10-3 and TRBJ2-5, with 11 bases aligning to TRBD1. V gave up 0 bases and J gave up 3 bases; unmatched junction bases: 9. The CDR3 spans 18 residues. CDR1 and CDR2 from the germline V gene are ENHRY and SYGVKD. Written as DNA, the CDR3 is TGTGCCATCAGTGAGTCACCTACGGGGACAGGGGGTAAAGAGACCCAGTACTTC. Protein product: CAISESPTGTGGKETQYF.

This rearrangement joins TRBV7-6 to TRBJ2-1; TRBD1 matches 7 bases. The trim removed 4 bases at V and 5 bases at J, leaving 11 bases unmatched. CDR3 length: 16 amino acids. CDR1 and CDR2 (germline): SGHVS, FNYEAQ. CDR3 in amino acids: CASSSNRDSGDNEQFF. The CDR3 nucleotides are TGTGCCAGCAGCTCCAACCGGGACAGCGGTGACAATGAGCAGTTCTTC.

The V and J genes are TRBV5-1 and TRBJ1-5, with D unresolved. V gave up 2 bases and J gave up 4 bases, with 10 bases separating them. CDR3 length equals 14 residues. Germline lookup yields CDR1 SGHRS and CDR2 YFSETQ. This CDR3 is CASSLMTGNQPQHF. The CDR3 nucleotides are TGCGCCAGCAGCTTAATGACTGGGAATCAGCCCCAGCATTTT. The full variable domain, rest sourced from reference TRBV5-1 and TRBJ1-5, is KAGVTQTPRYLIKTRGQQVTLSCSPISGHRSVSWYQQTPGQGLQFLFEYFSETQRNKGNFPGRFSGRQFSNSRSEMNVSTLELGDSALYLCASSLMTGNQPQHFGDGTRLSIL.

This chain connects TRBV29-1 to TRBJ1-2; 8 bases align to TRBD1. V shed 4 bases, J shed 5 bases, and the junction held 6 bases outside the gene matches. Germline CDR1 SQVTM, CDR2 ANQGSEA. This CDR3 contains 13 residues. This CDR3 is CSVGAGQGYGYTF. In DNA, the CDR3 is TGCAGCGTTGGGGCTGGACAGGGTTATGGCTACACCTTC.

The rearrangement links TRBV4-2 to TRBJ2-3, with no clear D. The V gene's germline CDR1 is LGHNA and CDR2 YNFKEQ. This CDR3 spans 15 amino acids. Trimming cost V 2 bases and J 0 bases, with 9 bases left between them. Here the CDR3 DNA reads TGTGCCAGCAGCCAACCAGCGAGGAGCACAGATACGCAGTATTTT. This gives the protein CASSQPARSTDTQYF.

The chain is built from TRBV12-3 or TRBV12-4 and TRBJ2-5, with D possibly being TRBD1 (5 bases). This CDR3 spans 12 amino acids. V lost 4 bases and J lost 4, with 7 bases in between. CDR3: CASSWGGETQYF. DNA of the CDR3: TGTGCCAGCAGTTGGGGCGGAGAGACCCAGTACTTC.

The J gene is TRBJ1-2, the V gene TRBV18; tentatively, D is TRBD1 (5 bases). V was clipped by 2 bases and J by 5 bases, with 12 bases between them. Germline CDR1 is KGHSH and CDR2 is LQKENI. CDR3 size: 14 residues. The CDR3 loop is CASSPTRDSYGYTF. As DNA, the CDR3 is TGTGCCAGCTCACCAACAAGGGACTCGTATGGCTACACCTTC.

This clone was seen only a few times. The V call is TRBV5-1, the J call TRBJ1-6; 7 nucleotides line up with TRBD1. The CDR3 totals 16 residues. The J segment lost 9 bases and the V segment lost 0 bases, leaving 9 bases of the junction unmatched. Germline values: CDR1 SGHRS, CDR2 YFSETQ. CDR3 amino acids: CASSLGGTEGSSPLHF. CDR3 in DNA: TGCGCCAGCAGCTTGGGGGGGACAGAAGGGAGTTCACCCCTCCACTTT.

The V and J genes are TRBV3-1 (or the pseudogene TRBV3-2) and TRBJ2-1, with a weak D call TRBD2 (5 bases). Per germline, CDR1 LGHDT and CDR2 YNNKEL (reference sequence). The CDR3 covers 16 residues. V was cut by 0 bases and J by 5 bases, with 14 bases left in between. CDR3: CASSQDLAPGDNEQFF. The CDR3 DNA is TGTGCCAGCAGCCAAGATCTGGCCCCCGGGGACAATGAGCAGTTCTTC.

V and J are TRBV5-1 and TRBJ1-3; unclear D gene. Germline CDR1 and CDR2: SGHRS and YFSETQ. The CDR3 contains 14 residues. Trimming took off 4 bases at V and 4 bases at J, with 12 bases between the two ends. CDR3 sequence: CASSDLTLGNTIYF. DNA of the CDR3: TGCGCCAGCAGCGATTTAACTCTAGGAAACACCATATATTTT.